The rows below give T cell receptor beta chains drawn from one sample of a study of T cells after yellow fever vaccination. TCRdb re-analysed the 5' RACE reads in MiXCR, keeping a single row per CDR3 protein. The sample consists of tens of thousands of distinct CDR3 sequences, roughly 3.2% of them appearing once. Specimen: PBMCs, either bulk or a sorted T-cell subset (CD4+, CD8+, memory, or dextramer-sorted; not recorded which), collected roughly seven weeks after the first yellow fever vaccination. These receptors came from a man aged 18 to 35 who received the YFV17D yellow fever vaccine. Each CDR3 is given with its conserved first and last residue. The order of the fields is clone size, V gene, D gene, J gene, CDR3 DNA, CDR3 protein. A D gene is named only where the DNA matches it firmly. Not every row has a clone size; where given, it reads once, few, many or a size class.

abundance: many; v_gene: TRBV6-4; d_gene: -; j_gene: TRBJ1-1; CDR3nt: TGTGCCAGCAGTGCAGGCGGGTCTTCTTGGCGGGCTTTCTTT; CDR3aa: CASSAGGSSWRAFF
abundance: many; v_gene: TRBV10-3; d_gene: -; j_gene: TRBJ1-1; CDR3nt: TGTGCCATCACCCAGGGGTCGGGAAGGAACACTGAAGCTTTCTTT; CDR3aa: CAITQGSGRNTEAFF
abundance: many; v_gene: TRBV7-8; d_gene: TRBD2; j_gene: TRBJ2-4; CDR3nt: TGTGCCAGCAGCCCCCTCCCCGGGACTAGCGGGGAGAAGTACTTC; CDR3aa: CASSPLPGTSGEKYF
abundance: many; v_gene: TRBV20-1; d_gene: -; j_gene: TRBJ1-2; CDR3nt: TGCAGTGCGAAGACGGTCAACTATGGCTACACCTTC; CDR3aa: CSAKTVNYGYTF
abundance: -; v_gene: TRBV28; d_gene: TRBD1; j_gene: TRBJ1-1; CDR3nt: TGTGCCAGCAGTTTACGACAGGGTTGGACTGAAGCTTTCTTT; CDR3aa: CASSLRQGWTEAFF
abundance: -; v_gene: TRBV7-6; d_gene: TRBD1; j_gene: TRBJ2-1; CDR3nt: TGTGCCAGCAGCGTACTAGGTACTATCAGGGGGAATGAGCAGTTCTTC; CDR3aa: CASSVLGTIRGNEQFF
abundance: many; v_gene: TRBV19; d_gene: TRBD1; j_gene: TRBJ1-5; CDR3nt: TGTGCCAGTAGTGTAAACAGGGGTTCAGGCAATCAGCCCCAGCATTTT; CDR3aa: CASSVNRGSGNQPQHF
abundance: many; v_gene: TRBV5-6; d_gene: -; j_gene: TRBJ2-3; CDR3nt: TGTGCCAGCAGCTTTCCGGGGGGCACAGATACGCAGTATTTT; CDR3aa: CASSFPGGTDTQYF
abundance: many; v_gene: TRBV7-9; d_gene: TRBD2; j_gene: TRBJ2-1; CDR3nt: TGTGCCAGCAGCTTTAGGAGCGGGGGGTACAATGAGCAGTTCTTC; CDR3aa: CASSFRSGGYNEQFF
abundance: many; v_gene: TRBV7-2; d_gene: -; j_gene: TRBJ2-3; CDR3nt: TGTGCCAGCAGCTTAGGAACGGGGGCCACGCAGTATTTT; CDR3aa: CASSLGTGATQYF
abundance: many; v_gene: TRBV6-2/TRBV6-3; d_gene: -; j_gene: TRBJ2-6; CDR3nt: TGTGCCAGCAGTTACTCGTTAAGCTCTGGGGCCAACGTCCTGACTTTC; CDR3aa: CASSYSLSSGANVLTF
abundance: many; v_gene: TRBV19; d_gene: -; j_gene: TRBJ2-6; CDR3nt: TGTGCCAGTAGAAGGGTCGACGCCTCTGGGGCCAACGTCCTGACTTTC; CDR3aa: CASRRVDASGANVLTF
abundance: many; v_gene: TRBV11-2; d_gene: -; j_gene: TRBJ2-7; CDR3nt: TGTGCCAGCAGCTTAAGCTGGTACGAGCAGTACTTC; CDR3aa: CASSLSWYEQYF
abundance: many; v_gene: TRBV6-5; d_gene: -; j_gene: TRBJ1-2; CDR3nt: TGTGCCAGCAGTTACTCGAGGGCTAGCTATGGCTACACCTTC; CDR3aa: CASSYSRASYGYTF
abundance: many; v_gene: TRBV4-1; d_gene: -; j_gene: TRBJ2-7; CDR3nt: TGCGCCAGCAGCCACGACCCGACAGCTACAAACCCCTACGAGCAGTACTTC; CDR3aa: CASSHDPTATNPYEQYF
abundance: many; v_gene: TRBV20-1; d_gene: -; j_gene: TRBJ1-6; CDR3nt: TGCAGTGCTAGAGACCCCGGAATGGCGCCGAATTCACCCCTCCACTTT; CDR3aa: CSARDPGMAPNSPLHF
abundance: many; v_gene: TRBV11-2; d_gene: -; j_gene: TRBJ2-5; CDR3nt: TGTGCCAGCAGCTTAGAGCCCGGGGCACAAGAGACCCAGTACTTC; CDR3aa: CASSLEPGAQETQYF
abundance: many; v_gene: TRBV19; d_gene: -; j_gene: TRBJ2-3; CDR3nt: TGTGCCAGTAGTATAAGTCGGGGAGATACGCAGTATTTT; CDR3aa: CASSISRGDTQYF
abundance: many; v_gene: TRBV7-2; d_gene: TRBD1; j_gene: TRBJ2-2; CDR3nt: TGTGCCAGCAGCCGACAGGGGGCGGGCGGGGAGCTGTTTTTT; CDR3aa: CASSRQGAGGELFF
abundance: many; v_gene: TRBV19; d_gene: -; j_gene: TRBJ1-1; CDR3nt: TGTGCCAGTAGTATAGATTGGCTGATGAACACTGAAGCTTTCTTT; CDR3aa: CASSIDWLMNTEAFF
abundance: many; v_gene: TRBV5-1; d_gene: TRBD1; j_gene: TRBJ2-3; CDR3nt: TGCGCCAGCACCGCCAAGACAGGGCCTCAGGATACGCAGTATTTT; CDR3aa: CASTAKTGPQDTQYF
abundance: many; v_gene: TRBV14; d_gene: TRBD1; j_gene: TRBJ2-3; CDR3nt: TGTGCCAGCAGCCAAGTTGGCCTCCGGGACAGGGGCGCAGATACGCAGTATTTT; CDR3aa: CASSQVGLRDRGADTQYF
abundance: many; v_gene: TRBV3-1; d_gene: TRBD1; j_gene: TRBJ1-6; CDR3nt: TGTGCCAGCAGCCGTGGACAGGGTTATAATTCACCCCTCCACTTT; CDR3aa: CASSRGQGYNSPLHF
abundance: many; v_gene: TRBV2; d_gene: -; j_gene: TRBJ1-2; CDR3nt: TGTGCCAGCAGCGCCGGGACGGATAACTATGGCTACACCTTC; CDR3aa: CASSAGTDNYGYTF
abundance: many; v_gene: TRBV12-3/TRBV12-4; d_gene: -; j_gene: TRBJ2-2; CDR3nt: TGTGCCAGCAGGGGCCCGACGAACACCGGGGAGCTGTTTTTT; CDR3aa: CASRGPTNTGELFF
abundance: many; v_gene: TRBV7-2; d_gene: -; j_gene: TRBJ1-5; CDR3nt: TGTGCCAGCAGCTTAGAGGGGAGAGTGGATCAGCCCCAGCATTTT; CDR3aa: CASSLEGRVDQPQHF
abundance: medium-sized; v_gene: TRBV4-1; d_gene: -; j_gene: TRBJ1-1; CDR3nt: TGCGCCAGCAGCCAAGGAATAGCGAACACTGAAGCTTTCTTT; CDR3aa: CASSQGIANTEAFF
abundance: many; v_gene: TRBV5-6; d_gene: TRBD2; j_gene: TRBJ2-1; CDR3nt: TGTGCCGGAACTAGCGGGGGCCCTTTCTCCTACAATGAGCAGTTCTTC; CDR3aa: CAGTSGGPFSYNEQFF
abundance: medium-sized; v_gene: TRBV12-3/TRBV12-4; d_gene: TRBD2; j_gene: TRBJ2-5; CDR3nt: TGTGCCAGCAGTTTACGGGGGGGGGAGACCCAGTACTTC; CDR3aa: CASSLRGGETQYF
abundance: many; v_gene: TRBV9; d_gene: TRBD2; j_gene: TRBJ2-2; CDR3nt: TGTGCCAGCAGCGTACAAAGCGGGGGGGCGAACACCGGGGAGCTGTTTTTT; CDR3aa: CASSVQSGGANTGELFF
abundance: few; v_gene: TRBV4-2; d_gene: TRBD2; j_gene: TRBJ2-2; CDR3nt: TGTGCCAGCGGCGCCGGGACTAGCGGGGGACTTGCCACCGGGGAGCTGTTTTTT; CDR3aa: CASGAGTSGGLATGELFF
abundance: many; v_gene: TRBV5-6; d_gene: -; j_gene: TRBJ2-5; CDR3nt: TGTGCCAGCAGCCCCCCAGGTGTCCGGGAGACCCAGTACTTC; CDR3aa: CASSPPGVRETQYF
abundance: many; v_gene: TRBV5-1; d_gene: -; j_gene: TRBJ1-1; CDR3nt: TGCGCCAGCAGCTCCCAGGGGAGCGAGAACACTGAAGCTTTCTTT; CDR3aa: CASSSQGSENTEAFF
abundance: many; v_gene: TRBV20-1; d_gene: TRBD2; j_gene: TRBJ2-1; CDR3nt: TGCAGTGCTAGAGATGAGCGGGAGACCTACAATGAGCAGTTCTTC; CDR3aa: CSARDERETYNEQFF
abundance: many; v_gene: TRBV10-3; d_gene: TRBD2; j_gene: TRBJ2-2; CDR3nt: TGTGCCAGCCGGGCTAGCGGGGCGGCAGGCACCGGGGAGCTGTTTTTT; CDR3aa: CASRASGAAGTGELFF
abundance: many; v_gene: TRBV4-1; d_gene: -; j_gene: TRBJ1-4; CDR3nt: TGCGCCAGCAGCCCTCTCTTAAAGGGGGTATCTAATGAAAAACTGTTTTTT; CDR3aa: CASSPLLKGVSNEKLFF
abundance: many; v_gene: TRBV7-2; d_gene: -; j_gene: TRBJ2-1; CDR3nt: TGTGCCAGCAGCTTAACGGCGGGGAGAGGTGTAAACAATGAGCAGTTCTTC; CDR3aa: CASSLTAGRGVNNEQFF
abundance: many; v_gene: TRBV5-1; d_gene: -; j_gene: TRBJ1-6; CDR3nt: TGCGCCAGCAGCCTCCGGACAGCCGGCGAGTCACCCCTCCACTTT; CDR3aa: CASSLRTAGESPLHF
abundance: medium-sized; v_gene: TRBV7-6; d_gene: -; j_gene: TRBJ2-7; CDR3nt: TGTGCCAGCAGCTTAGGTCTCTCCTACGAGCAGTACTTC; CDR3aa: CASSLGLSYEQYF
abundance: many; v_gene: TRBV24-1; d_gene: TRBD2; j_gene: TRBJ2-3; CDR3nt: TGTGCCACCAGTGATCCACTAGCGCTCGTTGGAGCAGATACGCAGTATTTT; CDR3aa: CATSDPLALVGADTQYF
abundance: many; v_gene: TRBV29-1; d_gene: TRBD1; j_gene: TRBJ2-3; CDR3nt: TGCAGCGTTGGGACAGGGGGCACAGATACGCAGTATTTT; CDR3aa: CSVGTGGTDTQYF
abundance: many; v_gene: TRBV7-2; d_gene: -; j_gene: TRBJ1-1; CDR3nt: TGTGCCAGCAGCTTTACGCCCGGGACACCTCGCGAGGCTTTCTTT; CDR3aa: CASSFTPGTPREAFF
abundance: many; v_gene: TRBV12-3/TRBV12-4; d_gene: TRBD1; j_gene: TRBJ1-2; CDR3nt: TGTGCCAGCAGTAAATCGGACAGGGACTATGGCTACACCTTC; CDR3aa: CASSKSDRDYGYTF
abundance: many; v_gene: TRBV7-2; d_gene: -; j_gene: TRBJ2-5; CDR3nt: TGTGCCAGCAGCTTATCATGGACTCGTTCAGAGACCCAGTACTTC; CDR3aa: CASSLSWTRSETQYF
abundance: many; v_gene: TRBV4-3; d_gene: -; j_gene: TRBJ1-2; CDR3nt: TGCGCCAGCAGCCTCCTATTGGGGGCTAACTATGGCTACACCTTC; CDR3aa: CASSLLLGANYGYTF
abundance: many; v_gene: TRBV5-1; d_gene: -; j_gene: TRBJ1-2; CDR3nt: TGCGCCAGCAGCTTGGGGCAAGCAAGGCACTATGGCTACACCTTC; CDR3aa: CASSLGQARHYGYTF
abundance: many; v_gene: TRBV11-2; d_gene: TRBD1; j_gene: TRBJ2-5; CDR3nt: TGTGCCAGCAGCTTAAGGCCAGGGGGAGAGACCCAGTACTTC; CDR3aa: CASSLRPGGETQYF
abundance: many; v_gene: TRBV3-1; d_gene: -; j_gene: TRBJ2-3; CDR3nt: TGTGCCAGCAGCCATCGACTTCCGGGGAGCACAGATACGCAGTATTTT; CDR3aa: CASSHRLPGSTDTQYF
abundance: many; v_gene: TRBV21-1; d_gene: -; j_gene: TRBJ1-4; CDR3nt: TGTGCCCGTTTTGGGACAGGGGGTTATGAAAAACTGTTTTTT; CDR3aa: CARFGTGGYEKLFF
abundance: many; v_gene: TRBV7-6; d_gene: -; j_gene: TRBJ1-2; CDR3nt: TGTGCCAGCAGCGATCAGGCGACGGGTCTCGGCTACACCTTC; CDR3aa: CASSDQATGLGYTF
abundance: many; v_gene: TRBV5-6; d_gene: TRBD1; j_gene: TRBJ1-2; CDR3nt: TGTGCCAGCAGCTTAACCGACAGGGCTGCGGGCTACACCTTC; CDR3aa: CASSLTDRAAGYTF
abundance: many; v_gene: TRBV20-1; d_gene: -; j_gene: TRBJ2-4; CDR3nt: TGCAGTGCCTCACCTAGGGTGGGGTCCCCCAAAAACATTCAGTACTTC; CDR3aa: CSASPRVGSPKNIQYF
abundance: many; v_gene: TRBV4-3; d_gene: -; j_gene: TRBJ1-1; CDR3nt: TGCGCCAGCAGCTCTCTGGGGGGCACCACTGAAGCTTTCTTT; CDR3aa: CASSSLGGTTEAFF
abundance: -; v_gene: TRBV3-1; d_gene: TRBD1; j_gene: TRBJ1-3; CDR3nt: TGTGCCAGCACCCGAAGACAGCCTGGGACAGAGGGAAACACCATATATTTT; CDR3aa: CASTRRQPGTEGNTIYF
abundance: many; v_gene: TRBV11-3; d_gene: -; j_gene: TRBJ2-1; CDR3nt: TGTGCCAGCAGCTTAGATCGGACTTTCGAGCAGTTCTTC; CDR3aa: CASSLDRTFEQFF
abundance: many; v_gene: TRBV11-2; d_gene: -; j_gene: TRBJ2-3; CDR3nt: TGTGCCAGCAGCTTAGAGTCTAGAGCAGATACGCAGTATTTT; CDR3aa: CASSLESRADTQYF
abundance: many; v_gene: TRBV12-3/TRBV12-4; d_gene: TRBD2; j_gene: TRBJ2-7; CDR3nt: TGTGCCAGCAGTTTAAGGACTAGCGGGGGGTACGAGCAGTACTTC; CDR3aa: CASSLRTSGGYEQYF